This T cell receptor (beta chain) was obtained from a study of blood T cell repertoires in COVID-19. Clones were sequenced by immunoSEQ multiplex PCR, and TCRdb holds only the in-frame ones, with some missing. The profile shows around 150,000 clones, about 90% of them singletons. The CDR3 covers 15 residues. V trimming: 4 bases; J trimming: 7 bases; junction bases outside the gene matches: 6. Germline V lookup: CDR1 LNHDA, CDR2 SQIVND (reference sequence). The sequence derives from a man aged 30 to 39 with COVID-19, enrolled during active disease. The rearrangement uses TRBV19 and TRBJ2-1; 11 bases match TRBD2. The specimen was peripheral blood. In DNA, the CDR3 is TGTGCCAGTAGTAGAACTAGCGGGAGACAAAATGAGCAGTTCTTC. The encoded protein is CASSRTSGRQNEQFF.